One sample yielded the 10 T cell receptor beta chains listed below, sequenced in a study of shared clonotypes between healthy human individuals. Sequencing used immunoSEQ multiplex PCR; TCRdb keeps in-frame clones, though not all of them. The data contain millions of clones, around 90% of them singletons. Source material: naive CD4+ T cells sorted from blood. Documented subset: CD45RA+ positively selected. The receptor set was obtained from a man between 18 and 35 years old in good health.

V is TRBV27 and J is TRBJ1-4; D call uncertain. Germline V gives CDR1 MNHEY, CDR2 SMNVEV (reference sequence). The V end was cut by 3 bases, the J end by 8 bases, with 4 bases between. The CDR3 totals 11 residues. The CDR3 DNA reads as TGTGCCAGCAGTTTGATGGAAAAACTGTTTTTT. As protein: CASSLMEKLFF.

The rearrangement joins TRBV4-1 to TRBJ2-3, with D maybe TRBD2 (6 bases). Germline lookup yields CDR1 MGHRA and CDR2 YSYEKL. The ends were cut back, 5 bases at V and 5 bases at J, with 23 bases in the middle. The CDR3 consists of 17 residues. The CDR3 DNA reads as TGCGCCAGCAGCTCCCAAGATTGGGACTCTCGAGGAGATACGCAGTATTTT. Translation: CASSSQDWDSRGDTQYF.

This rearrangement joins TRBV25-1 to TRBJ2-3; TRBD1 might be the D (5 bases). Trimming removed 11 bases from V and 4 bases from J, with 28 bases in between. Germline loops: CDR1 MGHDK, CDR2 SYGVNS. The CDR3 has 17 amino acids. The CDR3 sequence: CAGSVHGEKDSSDTQYF. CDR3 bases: TGTGCCGGCTCGGTACATGGAGAAAAAGACAGTTCAGATACGCAGTATTTT.

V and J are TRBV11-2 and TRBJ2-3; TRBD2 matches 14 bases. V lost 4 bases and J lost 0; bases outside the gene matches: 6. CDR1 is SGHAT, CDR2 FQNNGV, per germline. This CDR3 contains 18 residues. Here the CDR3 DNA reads TGTGCCAGCAGCTCGGGACTAGCGGGGGAATCTAGCACAGATACGCAGTATTTT. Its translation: CASSSGLAGESSTDTQYF.

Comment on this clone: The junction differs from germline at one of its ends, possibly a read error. The CDR3 loop is CASSLSSGTSGTNF. Written as DNA, the CDR3 is TGTGCCAGCAGTTTATCTTCCGGGACTAGCGGTACTAACTTC. V gene TRBV28 combines with J gene TRBJ2-7, with TRBD2 matching 11 bases. Germline loops: CDR1 MDHEN, CDR2 SYDVKM. CDR3 length equals 14 residues.

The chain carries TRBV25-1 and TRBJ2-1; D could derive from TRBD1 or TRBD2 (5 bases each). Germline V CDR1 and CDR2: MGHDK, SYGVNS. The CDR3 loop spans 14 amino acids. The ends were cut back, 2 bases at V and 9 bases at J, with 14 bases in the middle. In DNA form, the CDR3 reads TGTGCCAGCAGTGAAGAAGAGGGGTTTGGTGAGCAGTTCTTC. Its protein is CASSEEEGFGEQFF.

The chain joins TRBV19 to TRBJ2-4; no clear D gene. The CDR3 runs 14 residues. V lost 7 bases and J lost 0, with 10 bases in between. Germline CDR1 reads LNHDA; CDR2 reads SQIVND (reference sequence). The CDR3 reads CASNPDQAKNIQYF. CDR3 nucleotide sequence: TGTGCCAGTAACCCGGACCAAGCCAAAAACATTCAGTACTTC.

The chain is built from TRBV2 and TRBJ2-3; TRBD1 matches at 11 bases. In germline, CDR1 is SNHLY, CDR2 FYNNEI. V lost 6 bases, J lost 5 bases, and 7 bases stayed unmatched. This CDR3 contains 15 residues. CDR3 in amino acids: CASRTGQGALDTQYF. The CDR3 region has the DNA TGTGCCAGCAGGACCGGACAGGGGGCCTTAGATACGCAGTATTTT.

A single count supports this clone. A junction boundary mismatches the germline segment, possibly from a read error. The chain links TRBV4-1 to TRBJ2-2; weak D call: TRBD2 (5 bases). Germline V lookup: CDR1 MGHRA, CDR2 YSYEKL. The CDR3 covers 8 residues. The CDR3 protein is CASRGAVF. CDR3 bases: TGCGCCTCCCGGGGAGCTGTTTTT.

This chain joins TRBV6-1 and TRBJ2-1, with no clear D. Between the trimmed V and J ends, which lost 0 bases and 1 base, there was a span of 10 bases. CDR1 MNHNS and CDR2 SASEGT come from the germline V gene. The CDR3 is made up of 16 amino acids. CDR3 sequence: CASSEAVGKSYNEQFF. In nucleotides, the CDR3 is TGTGCCAGCAGTGAAGCGGTGGGCAAGTCCTACAATGAGCAGTTCTTC.